These 5 T cell receptor beta chains came from one sample sequenced in a study of T-cell memory formation after mild COVID-19. TCRdb reprocessed the 5' RACE reads via MiXCR and lists one record per CDR3 protein. The data hold 45,000 to 65,000 distinct CDR3 sequences, with over 7.5% observed a single time. Specimen: PBMCs or a T cell subset sorted from them (not recorded which). The receptors were gathered from a man younger than 35 who had mild COVID-19 (a few samples of this study predate the infection). Cell type and time point are not known.

This chain joins TRBV20-1 and TRBJ1-1; 8 nucleotides agree with TRBD1. The CDR3 consists of 12 residues. Germline V gives CDR1 DFQATT, CDR2 SNEGSKA (reference sequence). DNA of the CDR3: TGCAGACCCGACAGGGGAAGACCTGAAGCTTTCTTT. Its translation: CRPDRGRPEAFF.

As DNA, the CDR3 is TGCAGTGCTAGAGATGAGCCGCGGGGAGGAGATACGCAGTATTTT. Amino acid sequence: CSARDEPRGGDTQYF. This chain joins TRBV20-1 and TRBJ2-3, with D perhaps TRBD2 (6 bases). Trimming left V 0 bases short and J 5 bases short, with 15 bases between. The CDR3 has 15 residues. Germline assignment: CDR1 DFQATT and CDR2 SNEGSKA (reference sequence).

Note on this clonotype: Given a much more abundant clone one base away, this may be a read error. This rearrangement joins TRBV5-1 to TRBJ2-5; possibly TRBD1 or TRBD2 for D (5 bases each). This CDR3 is 15 amino acids long. The V end lost 2 bases, the J end lost 5 bases, and 16 bases lay between the germline ends. Germline V lookup: CDR1 SGHRS, CDR2 YFSETQ. CDR3 sequence: CASSLCPDRGETQYF. CDR3 coding DNA: TGCGCCAGCAGCTTATGCCCAGACAGAGGGGAGACCCAGTACTTC.

This clonotype was detected a few times. The V call is TRBV5-4, the J call TRBJ2-1; 7 nucleotides match TRBD1. The CDR3 is 16 residues long. In germline, CDR1 is SGHNT, CDR2 YYREEE (reference sequence). V was clipped by 2 bases and J by 6 bases; unmatched bases: 11. The CDR3 spells CASSLGTALESNEQFF. DNA of the CDR3: TGTGCCAGCAGCTTAGGGACAGCCCTCGAATCCAATGAGCAGTTCTTC.

V and J are TRBV19 and TRBJ2-2, with D hard to call. V was trimmed by 3 bases and J by 3 bases, leaving 8 bases between them. CDR3 length equals 14 residues. In germline, CDR1 is LNHDA, CDR2 SQIVND (reference sequence). In nucleotides, the CDR3 is TGTGCCAGTAGTATCGCCATACACACCGGGGAGCTGTTTTTT. Residues: CASSIAIHTGELFF.